Listed here are 26 T cell receptor beta chains from one sample, sequenced in a study of human T cells and chemical hapten exposure. TCRdb re-called the 5' RACE reads with MiXCR, one entry per CDR3 protein. The sample includes about 120,000 distinct CDR3 sequences, around a fifth seen only once; the top ten take around 2.8%. Total RNA was isolated from whole blood that had not been fractionated. The receptors shown here come from a human donor in good health.

This clonotype was picked up many times. The chain recombines TRBV28 with TRBJ2-3, with D hard to call. The germline gives CDR1 MDHEN, CDR2 SYDVKM. There are 11 residues in the CDR3. Trimming shortened V by 6 bases and J by 5 bases, and 6 bases separated the two germline ends. CDR3 DNA sequence: TGTGCCAGCAGCCCTAGAGATACGCAGTATTTT. Translation gives CASSPRDTQYF.

This clonotype was seen only a few times. This chain joins TRBV27 and TRBJ1-2; no reliable D call. The CDR3 has 14 amino acids. The germline CDR1 and CDR2 sequences are MNHEY and SMNVEV (reference sequence). Trimming left V 4 bases short and J 0 bases short, with 9 bases between. CDR3 nucleotide sequence: TGTGCCAGCAGTTCTCTGACATCTAACTATGGCTACACCTTC. Translated, it gives CASSSLTSNYGYTF.

The chain employs TRBV5-1 and TRBJ1-1; 7 bases map to TRBD1. This CDR3 has 16 amino acids. Germline CDR1 SGHRS, CDR2 YFSETQ. J gave up 4 bases and V 1 base, and 10 bases lay outside the gene matches. CDR3 coding DNA: TGCGCCAGCAGCTTGACCTTACAGGGGAGCTTCACTGAAGCTTTCTTT. Its protein is CASSLTLQGSFTEAFF.

The gene calls are TRBV7-2 and TRBJ2-5; 8 bases line up with TRBD2. The CDR3 is 15 amino acids. V gave up 3 bases and J gave up 5 bases; unmatched junction bases: 8. Germline V gene lookup returns CDR1 SGHTA and CDR2 FQGNSA. The CDR3 loop reads CASSLKAGGWETQYF. CDR3 DNA sequence: TGTGCCAGCAGCTTGAAGGCGGGAGGATGGGAGACCCAGTACTTC.

V and J are TRBV2 and TRBJ2-3, with D possibly being TRBD1 (5 bases). The CDR3 extends over 13 amino acids. CDR1 and CDR2 from the germline V gene are SNHLY and FYNNEI. V shed 2 bases and J shed 6 bases, with 9 bases lying between them. In nucleotides, the CDR3 is TGTGCCAGCAGTGAACATGGGGCGGATACGCAGTATTTT. Its translation: CASSEHGADTQYF. Full variable domain (remainder filled in from reference TRBV2 and TRBJ2-3): EPEVTQTPSHQVTQMGQEVILRCVPISNHLYFYWYRQILGQKVEFLVSFYNNEISEKSEIFDDQFSVERPDGSNFTLKIRSTKLEDSAMYFCASSEHGADTQYFGPGTRLTVL.

This clonotype has just a few counts. The rearrangement joins TRBV29-1 to TRBJ2-7; D tentatively reads TRBD1 or TRBD2 (7 bases each). Germline V CDR1 and CDR2: SQVTM, ANQGSEA. Trimming took 0 bases from V and 7 from J, leaving 16 bases between them. The CDR3 length is 14 residues. CDR3 nucleotides: TGCAGCGTTGAAGATCCAGGGGGGGTTCATGAGCAGTACTTC. This sequence encodes CSVEDPGGVHEQYF.

This chain uses TRBV6-2 or TRBV6-3 with TRBJ2-7; D unclear. The CDR3 spans 16 residues. V was cut by 0 bases and J by 2 bases, with 14 bases left in between. Germline CDR1 is MNHEY and CDR2 is SVGEGT. CDR3 sequence: CASSYSQLRTPYEQYF. CDR3 bases: TGTGCCAGCAGTTACTCGCAGCTGCGCACTCCCTACGAGCAGTACTTC.

This clonotype appeared a few times. The chain is built from TRBV4-1 and TRBJ2-3, with D maybe TRBD2 (5 bases). V was trimmed by 3 bases and J by 4 bases, leaving 26 bases between them. There are 19 residues in the CDR3. CDR1 is MGHRA, CDR2 YSYEKL, per germline. CDR3 coding DNA: TGCGCCAGCAGCCAGGCCATCTTGCGAACTAGTCGGCGAGCAGATACGCAGTATTTT. It codes for CASSQAILRTSRRADTQYF.

Concerning this clonotype itself: The junction departs from germline at one end; a sequencing error may be responsible. The V call is TRBV18, the J call TRBJ2-3, with 11 positions matching TRBD2. Germline V lookup: CDR1 KGHSH, CDR2 LQKENI. There are 14 residues in the CDR3. As DNA, the CDR3 is TGTGCCGGCTCCCAGACTAGCGGGACTGATACGCAGTATTTT. It encodes CAGSQTSGTDTQYF.

This clonotype showed up just a few times. The chain links TRBV29-1 to TRBJ1-2, with D unresolved. The CDR3 length is 13 residues. Germline values: CDR1 SQVTM, CDR2 ANQGSEA. V lost 4 bases to trimming and J lost 5 bases, with 14 bases between them. DNA for the CDR3: TGCAGCGTTGTCACACTGGAGGAGTATGGCTACACCTTC. This gives the protein CSVVTLEEYGYTF.

A single count supports this clonotype. V and J are TRBV9 and TRBJ2-5; D is possibly TRBD2 (6 bases). Between the trimmed V and J ends, which lost 5 bases and 2 bases, there was a span of 16 bases. There are 15 residues in the CDR3. CDR1 and CDR2 (germline): SGDLS, YYNGEE. The CDR3 protein is CASSSNGRGQETQYF. CDR3 DNA sequence: TGTGCCAGCAGTTCTAACGGACGGGGGCAAGAGACCCAGTACTTC.

There are a few counts of this clonotype. The chain combines TRBV20-1 with TRBJ1-1, with 8 bases identical to TRBD1. V shed 0 bases, J shed 1 base, and the junction held 1 base outside the gene matches. The CDR3 extends over 14 amino acids. The germline gives CDR1 DFQATT, CDR2 SNEGSKA (reference sequence). DNA of the CDR3: TGCAGTGCTAGAGATGGGACAGGGAACACTGAAGCTTTCTTT. Protein product: CSARDGTGNTEAFF.

This clonotype was recorded a few times. The chain employs TRBV24-1 and TRBJ1-4; 9 bases are shared with TRBD1. The V and J ends lost 2 bases and 8 bases, in that order; junction bases with no gene match: 8. The germline CDR1 and CDR2 sequences are KGHDR and SFDVKD. The CDR3 has 16 residues. In DNA form, the CDR3 reads TGTGCCACCAGTGATTCCTCGGGACAGGGTTACGAAAAACTGTTTTTT. Its translation is CATSDSSGQGYEKLFF.

This clonotype was found a few times. The V and J genes are TRBV24-1 and TRBJ2-3; D not certain. V lost 3 bases and J 3 bases, leaving 21 bases between the germline ends. Germline-derived CDR1 and CDR2 are KGHDR and SFDVKD. The CDR3 has 18 amino acids. The CDR3 region is CATSDPRLSTLITDTQYF. In nucleotides, the CDR3 is TGTGCCACCAGTGATCCTCGACTTAGCACCTTAATTACAGATACGCAGTATTTT.

This clonotype was seen a few times. CDR3 amino acids: CASSGSLEAFF. The CDR3 region has the DNA TGTGCCAGCAGTGGCAGCCTTGAAGCTTTCTTT. This sequence joins TRBV25-1 and TRBJ1-1; D is unclear. V was clipped by 4 bases and J by 7 bases, with 7 bases between them. Germline CDR1 and CDR2: MGHDK and SYGVNS. The CDR3 consists of 11 residues. The complete variable domain, with remaining parts taken from reference TRBV25-1 and TRBJ1-1, reads EADIYQTPRYLVIGTGKKITLECSQTMGHDKMYWYQQDPGMELHLIHYSYGVNSTEKGDLSSESTVSRIRTEHFPLTLESARPSHTSQYLCASSGSLEAFFGQGTRLTVV.

The genes are TRBV7-9 and TRBJ2-7; perhaps TRBD2 as D (5 bases). V lost 0 bases and J lost 3, with 6 bases in between. Germline-derived CDR1 and CDR2 are SEHNR and FQNEAQ (reference sequence). This CDR3 has 13 amino acids. CDR3 in amino acids: CASSLAGSYEQYF. In DNA form, the CDR3 reads TGTGCCAGCAGCTTAGCGGGGAGCTACGAGCAGTACTTC.

The chain employs TRBV15 and TRBJ2-1, with no clear D. Trimming removed 5 bases from V and 1 base from J, with 15 bases in between. Germline values: CDR1 LNHNV, CDR2 YYDKDF (reference sequence). This CDR3 has 16 residues. This chain's CDR3 is CATSRRVPGSYNEQFF. CDR3 coding DNA: TGTGCCACCAGCCGCCGGGTGCCTGGATCCTACAATGAGCAGTTCTTC.

This clonotype came up a few times. This chain joins TRBV29-1 and TRBJ2-6; D not resolved. Germline CDR1 and CDR2: SQVTM and ANQGSEA. The CDR3 has 15 residues. V gave up 7 bases and J gave up 4 bases, with 17 bases separating them. The chain's CDR3 is CSALPLPRGANVLTF. CDR3 nucleotides: TGCAGCGCCCTCCCCCTCCCGAGGGGGGCCAACGTCCTGACTTTC.

This clonotype has only a few counts. The rearrangement uses TRBV11-2 and TRBJ2-1, with a weak D call TRBD1 (6 bases). V was cut by 1 base and J by 2 bases, with 6 bases left in between. The CDR3 length is 14 residues. Germline values: CDR1 SGHAT, CDR2 FQNNGV. DNA of the CDR3: TGTGCCAGCAGCTTAGCAGGGGCCTACAATGAGCAGTTCTTC. Amino acid sequence: CASSLAGAYNEQFF.

This chain connects TRBV29-1 to TRBJ1-2; the match to TRBD1 covers 7 bases. The CDR3 runs to 13 residues. V gave up 7 bases and J gave up 0 bases; unmatched junction bases: 5. Germline loops: CDR1 SQVTM, CDR2 ANQGSEA. The CDR3 sequence is CSADREANYGYTF. The DNA of the CDR3 is TGCAGCGCCGACAGGGAAGCTAACTATGGCTACACCTTC. Full variable domain (outside the CDR3, taken from reference TRBV29-1 and TRBJ1-2): SAVISQKPSRDICQRGTSLTIQCQVDSQVTMMFWYRQQPGQSLTLIATANQGSEATYESGFVIDKFPISRPNLTFSTLTVSNMSPEDSSIYLCSADREANYGYTFGSGTRLTVV.

This clonotype was seen a handful of times. The genes are TRBV7-3 and TRBJ2-1; D is unresolved. V was pared by 5 bases and J by 8 bases, with 13 bases between. Germline loops: CDR1 SGHTA, CDR2 FQGTGA. The CDR3 extends over 13 amino acids. CDR3 residues: CASSRSLRDEQFF. The CDR3 coding sequence is TGTGCCAGCAGCAGATCATTAAGGGATGAGCAGTTCTTC.

There are many counts of this clonotype. The DNA of the CDR3 is TGTGCCAGCAGCCAGGGACTAGCGGGAGTCGAGCAGTACTTC. This sequence encodes CASSQGLAGVEQYF. The chain is built from TRBV3-1 and TRBJ2-7; 14 nucleotides agree with TRBD2. The CDR3 is 14 residues long. CDR1 is LGHDT and CDR2 is YNNKEL in the germline V gene (reference sequence). V lost 3 bases to trimming and J lost 6 bases; unmatched junction nucleotides: 1.

In its sample, this clonotype was seen a few times. Here the CDR3 reads CASSRGLPRSETQYF. CDR3 DNA sequence: TGTGCCAGCAGTCGGGGACTTCCCAGGTCAGAGACCCAGTACTTC. The chain is built from TRBV28 and TRBJ2-5, with D possibly TRBD2 on 6 matching bases. With 5 bases removed from V and 4 bases from J, the gap between germline ends came to 17 bases. The CDR3 is 15 amino acids. From germline, CDR1 is MDHEN and CDR2 SYDVKM. The full variable domain, with the rest looked up from reference TRBV28 and TRBJ2-5, is DVKVTQSSRYLVKRTGEKVFLECVQDMDHENMFWYRQDPGLGLRLIYFSYDVKMKEKGDIPEGYSVSREKKERFSLILESASTNQTSMYLCASSRGLPRSETQYFGPGTRLLVL.

The chain joins TRBV20-1 to TRBJ2-1; a possible D gene is TRBD2 (6 bases). The CDR3 loop spans 13 amino acids. V was pared by 3 bases and J by 7 bases, with 13 bases between. CDR1 is DFQATT, CDR2 SNEGSKA, per germline (reference sequence). The chain's CDR3 is CSARGGVRNEQFF. In nucleotides, the CDR3 is TGCAGTGCTAGGGGGGGAGTGAGAAATGAGCAGTTCTTC.

This clonotype was counted only a few times. The V call is TRBV5-1, the J call TRBJ2-2, with a possible D match to TRBD1 (5 bases). From germline, CDR1 is SGHRS and CDR2 YFSETQ. Trimming took off 1 base at V and 6 bases at J, with 10 bases between the two ends. The CDR3 runs 14 residues. The CDR3: CASSLPGAPGELFF. Written as DNA, the CDR3 is TGCGCCAGCAGCTTGCCTGGGGCACCCGGGGAGCTGTTTTTT.

The chain carries TRBV20-1 and TRBJ2-3, with D possibly TRBD1 on 5 matching bases. V gave up 2 bases and J gave up 2 bases, with 14 bases separating them. The CDR3 loop spans 15 amino acids. Germline-derived CDR1 and CDR2 are DFQATT and SNEGSKA (reference sequence). The CDR3 nucleotides are TGCAGTGCTAGAAATCCCAGGGTACCCACAGATACGCAGTATTTT. It is translated as CSARNPRVPTDTQYF.